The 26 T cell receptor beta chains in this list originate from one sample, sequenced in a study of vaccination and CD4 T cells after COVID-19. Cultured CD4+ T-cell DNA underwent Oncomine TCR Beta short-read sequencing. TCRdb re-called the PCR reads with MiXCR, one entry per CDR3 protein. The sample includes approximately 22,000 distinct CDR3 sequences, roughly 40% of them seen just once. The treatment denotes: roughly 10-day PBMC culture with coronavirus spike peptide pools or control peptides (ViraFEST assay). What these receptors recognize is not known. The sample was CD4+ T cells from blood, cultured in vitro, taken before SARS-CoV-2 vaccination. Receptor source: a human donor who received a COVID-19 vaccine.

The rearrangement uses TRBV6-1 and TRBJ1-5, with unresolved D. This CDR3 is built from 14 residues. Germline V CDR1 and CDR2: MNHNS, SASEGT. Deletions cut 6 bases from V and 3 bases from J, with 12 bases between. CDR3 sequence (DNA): TGTGCCAGCAGATCTACGGGGTCCAATCAGCCCCAGCATTTT. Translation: CASRSTGSNQPQHF.

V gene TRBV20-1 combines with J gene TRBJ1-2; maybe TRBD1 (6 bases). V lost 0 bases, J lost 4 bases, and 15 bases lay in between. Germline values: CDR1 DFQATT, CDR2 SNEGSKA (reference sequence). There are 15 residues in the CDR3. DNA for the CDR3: TGCAGTGCTAGAGATCGCCGGGGGGCCTCCTATGGCTACACCTTC. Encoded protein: CSARDRRGASYGYTF.

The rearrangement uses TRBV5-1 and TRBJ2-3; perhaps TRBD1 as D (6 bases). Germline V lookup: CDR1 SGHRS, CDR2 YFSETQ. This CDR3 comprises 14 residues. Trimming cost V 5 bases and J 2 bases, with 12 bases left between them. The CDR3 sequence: CASRRQAFTDTQYF. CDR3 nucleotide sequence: TGCGCCAGCAGACGACAGGCTTTCACAGATACGCAGTATTTT. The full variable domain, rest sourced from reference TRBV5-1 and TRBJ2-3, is KAGVTQTPRYLIKTRGQQVTLSCSPISGHRSVSWYQQTPGQGLQFLFEYFSETQRNKGNFPGRFSGRQFSNSRSEMNVSTLELGDSALYLCASRRQAFTDTQYFGPGTRLTVL.

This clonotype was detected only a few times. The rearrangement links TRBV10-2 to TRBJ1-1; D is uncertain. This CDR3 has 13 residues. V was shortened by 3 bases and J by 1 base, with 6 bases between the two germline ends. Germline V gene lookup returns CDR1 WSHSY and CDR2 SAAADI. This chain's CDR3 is CASSEQTNTEAFF. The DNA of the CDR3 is TGCGCCAGCAGTGAACAGACGAACACTGAAGCTTTCTTT.

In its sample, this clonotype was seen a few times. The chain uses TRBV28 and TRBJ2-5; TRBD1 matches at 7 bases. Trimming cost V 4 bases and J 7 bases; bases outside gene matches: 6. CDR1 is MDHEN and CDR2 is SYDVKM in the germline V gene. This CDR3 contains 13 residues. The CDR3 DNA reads TGTGCCAGCAGTTGGACAGGCTTCCGGACCCAGTACTTC. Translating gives CASSWTGFRTQYF.

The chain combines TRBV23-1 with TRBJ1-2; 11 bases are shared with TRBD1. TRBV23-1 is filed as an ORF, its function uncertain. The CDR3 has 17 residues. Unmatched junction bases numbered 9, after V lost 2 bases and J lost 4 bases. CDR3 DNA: TGCGCCAGCAGTCAAAGGCCGGACAGGGGGCCCATCTATGGCTACACCTTC. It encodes CASSQRPDRGPIYGYTF.

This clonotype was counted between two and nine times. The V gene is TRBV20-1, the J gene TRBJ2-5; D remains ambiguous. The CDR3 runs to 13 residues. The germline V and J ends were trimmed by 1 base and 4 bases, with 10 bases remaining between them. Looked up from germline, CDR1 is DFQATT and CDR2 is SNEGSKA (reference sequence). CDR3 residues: CSARVPGRETQYF. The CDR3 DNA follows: TGCAGTGCTAGAGTACCAGGTAGAGAGACCCAGTACTTC.

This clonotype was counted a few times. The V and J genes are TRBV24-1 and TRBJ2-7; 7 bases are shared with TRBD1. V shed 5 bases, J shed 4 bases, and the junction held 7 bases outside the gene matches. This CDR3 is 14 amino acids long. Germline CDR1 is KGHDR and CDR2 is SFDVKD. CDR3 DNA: TGTGCCACCAGTGGGCCGGGACAGACTTACGAGCAGTACTTC. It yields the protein CATSGPGQTYEQYF.

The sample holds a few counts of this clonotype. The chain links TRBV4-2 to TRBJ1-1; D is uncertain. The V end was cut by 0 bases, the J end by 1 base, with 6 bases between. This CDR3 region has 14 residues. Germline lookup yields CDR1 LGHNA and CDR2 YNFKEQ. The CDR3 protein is CASSQDSRNTEAFF. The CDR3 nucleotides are TGTGCCAGCAGCCAAGATAGTAGGAACACTGAAGCTTTCTTT.

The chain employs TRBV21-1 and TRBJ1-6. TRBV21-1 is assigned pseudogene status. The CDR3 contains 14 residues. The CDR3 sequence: CASSTVGRNSPLHF. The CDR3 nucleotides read TGTGCCAGCAGCACAGTAGGACGGAATTCACCCCTCCACTTT.

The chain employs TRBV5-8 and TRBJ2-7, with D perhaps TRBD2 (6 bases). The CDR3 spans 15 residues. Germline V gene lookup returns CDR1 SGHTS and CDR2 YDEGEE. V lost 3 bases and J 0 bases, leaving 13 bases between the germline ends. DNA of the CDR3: TGTGCCAGCAGCTCGGGACGGAGGGTCTCCTACGAGCAGTACTTC. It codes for CASSSGRRVSYEQYF.

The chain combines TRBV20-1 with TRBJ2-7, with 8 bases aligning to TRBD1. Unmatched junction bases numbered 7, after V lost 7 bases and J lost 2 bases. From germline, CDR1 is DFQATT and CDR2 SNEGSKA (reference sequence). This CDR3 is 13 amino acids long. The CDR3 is CSVSGGLTYEQYF. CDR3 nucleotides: TGCAGTGTATCAGGGGGCCTCACCTACGAGCAGTACTTC.

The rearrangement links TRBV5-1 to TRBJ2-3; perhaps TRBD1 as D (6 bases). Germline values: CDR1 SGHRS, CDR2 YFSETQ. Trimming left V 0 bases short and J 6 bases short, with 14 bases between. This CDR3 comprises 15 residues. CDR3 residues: CASSLGLRGVDTQYF. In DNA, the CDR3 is TGCGCCAGCAGCTTGGGACTCAGGGGTGTGGATACGCAGTATTTT.

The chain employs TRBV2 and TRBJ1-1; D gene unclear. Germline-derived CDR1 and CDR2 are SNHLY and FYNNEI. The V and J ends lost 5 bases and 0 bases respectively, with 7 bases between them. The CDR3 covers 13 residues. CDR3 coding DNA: TGTGCCAGCAGTAAGGAGGTGAACACTGAAGCTTTCTTT. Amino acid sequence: CASSKEVNTEAFF.

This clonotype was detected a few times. Written as DNA, the CDR3 is TGTGCCAGCAGTGTTCACAGGGGCCTGAACACTGAAGCTTTCTTT. This encodes CASSVHRGLNTEAFF. The chain recombines TRBV6-1 with TRBJ1-1; TRBD1 matches 7 bases. The J segment lost 0 bases and the V segment lost 4 bases, leaving 5 bases of the junction unmatched. There are 15 residues in the CDR3. Germline V gene sequence: CDR1 MNHNS, CDR2 SASEGT.

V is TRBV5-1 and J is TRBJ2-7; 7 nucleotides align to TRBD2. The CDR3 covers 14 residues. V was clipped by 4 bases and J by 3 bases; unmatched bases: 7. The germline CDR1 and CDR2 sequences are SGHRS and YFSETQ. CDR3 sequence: CASSVSGVFYEQYF. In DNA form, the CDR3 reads TGCGCCAGCAGCGTCAGCGGGGTTTTCTACGAGCAGTACTTC.

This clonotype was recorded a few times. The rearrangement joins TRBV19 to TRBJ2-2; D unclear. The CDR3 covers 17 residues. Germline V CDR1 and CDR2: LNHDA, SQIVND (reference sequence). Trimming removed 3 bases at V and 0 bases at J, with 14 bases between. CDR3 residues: CASSMIPERANTGELFF. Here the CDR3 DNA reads TGTGCCAGTAGTATGATCCCCGAAAGGGCGAACACCGGGGAGCTGTTTTTT.

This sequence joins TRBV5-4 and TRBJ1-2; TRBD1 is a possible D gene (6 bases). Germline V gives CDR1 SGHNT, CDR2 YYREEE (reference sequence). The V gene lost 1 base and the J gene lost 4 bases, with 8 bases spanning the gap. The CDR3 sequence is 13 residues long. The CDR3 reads CASSLLGAYGYTF. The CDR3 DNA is TGTGCCAGCAGCTTGTTGGGGGCCTATGGCTACACCTTC.

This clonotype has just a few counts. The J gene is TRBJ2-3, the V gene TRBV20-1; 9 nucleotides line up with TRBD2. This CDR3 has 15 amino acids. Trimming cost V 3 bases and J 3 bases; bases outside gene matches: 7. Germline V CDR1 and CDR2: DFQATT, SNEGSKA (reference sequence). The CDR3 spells CSASSAGGRTDTQYF. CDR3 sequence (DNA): TGCAGTGCTAGTTCGGCGGGGGGGCGTACAGATACGCAGTATTTT.

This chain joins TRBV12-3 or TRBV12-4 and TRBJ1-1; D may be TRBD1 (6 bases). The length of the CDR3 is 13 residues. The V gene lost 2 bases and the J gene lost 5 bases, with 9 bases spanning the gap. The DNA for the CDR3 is TGTGCCAGCAGTTTAAGGGGGTCTACTGAAGCTTTCTTT. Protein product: CASSLRGSTEAFF.

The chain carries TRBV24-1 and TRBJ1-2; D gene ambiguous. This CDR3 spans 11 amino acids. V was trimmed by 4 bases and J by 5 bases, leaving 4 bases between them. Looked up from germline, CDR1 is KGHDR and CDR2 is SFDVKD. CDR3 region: CATSEGYGYTF. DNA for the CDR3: TGTGCCACCAGTGAGGGGTATGGCTACACCTTC.

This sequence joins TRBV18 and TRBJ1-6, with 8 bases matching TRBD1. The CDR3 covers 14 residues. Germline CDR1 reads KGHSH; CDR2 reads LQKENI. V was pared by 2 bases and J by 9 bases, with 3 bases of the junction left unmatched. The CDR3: CASSPTGGSSPLHF. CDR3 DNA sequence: TGTGCCAGCTCACCAACAGGGGGTAGTTCACCCCTCCACTTT.

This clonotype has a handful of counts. Here the CDR3 DNA reads TGTGCCAGCAGTCCTACCACGGGCAGGGGTAACTATGGCTACACCTTC. It encodes CASSPTTGRGNYGYTF. V usage is TRBV12-3 or TRBV12-4 and J usage is TRBJ1-2, with a weak D call TRBD1 (6 bases). The CDR3 contains 16 residues. The V end lost 5 bases, the J end lost 1 base, and 17 bases lay between the germline ends.

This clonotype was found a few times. The CDR3 loop reads CASRVGGALYGYTF. The CDR3 DNA is TGTGCCAGCAGAGTTGGGGGGGCTCTCTATGGCTACACCTTC. This chain uses TRBV21-1 with TRBJ1-2; the D segment call TRBD1 is taken from the table without a DNA check. TRBV21-1 is a documented pseudogene. The CDR3 is made up of 14 amino acids.

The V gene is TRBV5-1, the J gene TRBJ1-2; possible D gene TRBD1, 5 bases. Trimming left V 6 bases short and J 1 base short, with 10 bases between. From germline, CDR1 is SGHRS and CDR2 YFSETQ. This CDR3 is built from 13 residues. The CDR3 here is CASNQGGNYGYTF. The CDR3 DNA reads TGCGCCAGCAACCAGGGTGGTAACTATGGCTACACCTTC. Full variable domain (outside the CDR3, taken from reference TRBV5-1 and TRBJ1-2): KAGVTQTPRYLIKTRGQQVTLSCSPISGHRSVSWYQQTPGQGLQFLFEYFSETQRNKGNFPGRFSGRQFSNSRSEMNVSTLELGDSALYLCASNQGGNYGYTFGSGTRLTVV.

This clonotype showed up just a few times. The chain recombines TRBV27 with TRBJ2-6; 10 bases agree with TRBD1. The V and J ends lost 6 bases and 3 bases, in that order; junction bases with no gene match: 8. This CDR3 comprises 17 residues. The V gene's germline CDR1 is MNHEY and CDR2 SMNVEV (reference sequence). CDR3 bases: TGTGCCAGCAGCCAGGGGACAGGGGTACGTGGGGCCAACGTCCTGACTTTC. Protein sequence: CASSQGTGVRGANVLTF. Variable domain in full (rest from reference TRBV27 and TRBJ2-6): EAQVTQNPRYLITVTGKKLTVTCSQNMNHEYMSWYRQDPGLGLRQIYYSMNVEVTDKGDVPEGYKVSRKEKRNFPLILESPSPNQTSLYFCASSQGTGVRGANVLTFGAGSRLTVL.